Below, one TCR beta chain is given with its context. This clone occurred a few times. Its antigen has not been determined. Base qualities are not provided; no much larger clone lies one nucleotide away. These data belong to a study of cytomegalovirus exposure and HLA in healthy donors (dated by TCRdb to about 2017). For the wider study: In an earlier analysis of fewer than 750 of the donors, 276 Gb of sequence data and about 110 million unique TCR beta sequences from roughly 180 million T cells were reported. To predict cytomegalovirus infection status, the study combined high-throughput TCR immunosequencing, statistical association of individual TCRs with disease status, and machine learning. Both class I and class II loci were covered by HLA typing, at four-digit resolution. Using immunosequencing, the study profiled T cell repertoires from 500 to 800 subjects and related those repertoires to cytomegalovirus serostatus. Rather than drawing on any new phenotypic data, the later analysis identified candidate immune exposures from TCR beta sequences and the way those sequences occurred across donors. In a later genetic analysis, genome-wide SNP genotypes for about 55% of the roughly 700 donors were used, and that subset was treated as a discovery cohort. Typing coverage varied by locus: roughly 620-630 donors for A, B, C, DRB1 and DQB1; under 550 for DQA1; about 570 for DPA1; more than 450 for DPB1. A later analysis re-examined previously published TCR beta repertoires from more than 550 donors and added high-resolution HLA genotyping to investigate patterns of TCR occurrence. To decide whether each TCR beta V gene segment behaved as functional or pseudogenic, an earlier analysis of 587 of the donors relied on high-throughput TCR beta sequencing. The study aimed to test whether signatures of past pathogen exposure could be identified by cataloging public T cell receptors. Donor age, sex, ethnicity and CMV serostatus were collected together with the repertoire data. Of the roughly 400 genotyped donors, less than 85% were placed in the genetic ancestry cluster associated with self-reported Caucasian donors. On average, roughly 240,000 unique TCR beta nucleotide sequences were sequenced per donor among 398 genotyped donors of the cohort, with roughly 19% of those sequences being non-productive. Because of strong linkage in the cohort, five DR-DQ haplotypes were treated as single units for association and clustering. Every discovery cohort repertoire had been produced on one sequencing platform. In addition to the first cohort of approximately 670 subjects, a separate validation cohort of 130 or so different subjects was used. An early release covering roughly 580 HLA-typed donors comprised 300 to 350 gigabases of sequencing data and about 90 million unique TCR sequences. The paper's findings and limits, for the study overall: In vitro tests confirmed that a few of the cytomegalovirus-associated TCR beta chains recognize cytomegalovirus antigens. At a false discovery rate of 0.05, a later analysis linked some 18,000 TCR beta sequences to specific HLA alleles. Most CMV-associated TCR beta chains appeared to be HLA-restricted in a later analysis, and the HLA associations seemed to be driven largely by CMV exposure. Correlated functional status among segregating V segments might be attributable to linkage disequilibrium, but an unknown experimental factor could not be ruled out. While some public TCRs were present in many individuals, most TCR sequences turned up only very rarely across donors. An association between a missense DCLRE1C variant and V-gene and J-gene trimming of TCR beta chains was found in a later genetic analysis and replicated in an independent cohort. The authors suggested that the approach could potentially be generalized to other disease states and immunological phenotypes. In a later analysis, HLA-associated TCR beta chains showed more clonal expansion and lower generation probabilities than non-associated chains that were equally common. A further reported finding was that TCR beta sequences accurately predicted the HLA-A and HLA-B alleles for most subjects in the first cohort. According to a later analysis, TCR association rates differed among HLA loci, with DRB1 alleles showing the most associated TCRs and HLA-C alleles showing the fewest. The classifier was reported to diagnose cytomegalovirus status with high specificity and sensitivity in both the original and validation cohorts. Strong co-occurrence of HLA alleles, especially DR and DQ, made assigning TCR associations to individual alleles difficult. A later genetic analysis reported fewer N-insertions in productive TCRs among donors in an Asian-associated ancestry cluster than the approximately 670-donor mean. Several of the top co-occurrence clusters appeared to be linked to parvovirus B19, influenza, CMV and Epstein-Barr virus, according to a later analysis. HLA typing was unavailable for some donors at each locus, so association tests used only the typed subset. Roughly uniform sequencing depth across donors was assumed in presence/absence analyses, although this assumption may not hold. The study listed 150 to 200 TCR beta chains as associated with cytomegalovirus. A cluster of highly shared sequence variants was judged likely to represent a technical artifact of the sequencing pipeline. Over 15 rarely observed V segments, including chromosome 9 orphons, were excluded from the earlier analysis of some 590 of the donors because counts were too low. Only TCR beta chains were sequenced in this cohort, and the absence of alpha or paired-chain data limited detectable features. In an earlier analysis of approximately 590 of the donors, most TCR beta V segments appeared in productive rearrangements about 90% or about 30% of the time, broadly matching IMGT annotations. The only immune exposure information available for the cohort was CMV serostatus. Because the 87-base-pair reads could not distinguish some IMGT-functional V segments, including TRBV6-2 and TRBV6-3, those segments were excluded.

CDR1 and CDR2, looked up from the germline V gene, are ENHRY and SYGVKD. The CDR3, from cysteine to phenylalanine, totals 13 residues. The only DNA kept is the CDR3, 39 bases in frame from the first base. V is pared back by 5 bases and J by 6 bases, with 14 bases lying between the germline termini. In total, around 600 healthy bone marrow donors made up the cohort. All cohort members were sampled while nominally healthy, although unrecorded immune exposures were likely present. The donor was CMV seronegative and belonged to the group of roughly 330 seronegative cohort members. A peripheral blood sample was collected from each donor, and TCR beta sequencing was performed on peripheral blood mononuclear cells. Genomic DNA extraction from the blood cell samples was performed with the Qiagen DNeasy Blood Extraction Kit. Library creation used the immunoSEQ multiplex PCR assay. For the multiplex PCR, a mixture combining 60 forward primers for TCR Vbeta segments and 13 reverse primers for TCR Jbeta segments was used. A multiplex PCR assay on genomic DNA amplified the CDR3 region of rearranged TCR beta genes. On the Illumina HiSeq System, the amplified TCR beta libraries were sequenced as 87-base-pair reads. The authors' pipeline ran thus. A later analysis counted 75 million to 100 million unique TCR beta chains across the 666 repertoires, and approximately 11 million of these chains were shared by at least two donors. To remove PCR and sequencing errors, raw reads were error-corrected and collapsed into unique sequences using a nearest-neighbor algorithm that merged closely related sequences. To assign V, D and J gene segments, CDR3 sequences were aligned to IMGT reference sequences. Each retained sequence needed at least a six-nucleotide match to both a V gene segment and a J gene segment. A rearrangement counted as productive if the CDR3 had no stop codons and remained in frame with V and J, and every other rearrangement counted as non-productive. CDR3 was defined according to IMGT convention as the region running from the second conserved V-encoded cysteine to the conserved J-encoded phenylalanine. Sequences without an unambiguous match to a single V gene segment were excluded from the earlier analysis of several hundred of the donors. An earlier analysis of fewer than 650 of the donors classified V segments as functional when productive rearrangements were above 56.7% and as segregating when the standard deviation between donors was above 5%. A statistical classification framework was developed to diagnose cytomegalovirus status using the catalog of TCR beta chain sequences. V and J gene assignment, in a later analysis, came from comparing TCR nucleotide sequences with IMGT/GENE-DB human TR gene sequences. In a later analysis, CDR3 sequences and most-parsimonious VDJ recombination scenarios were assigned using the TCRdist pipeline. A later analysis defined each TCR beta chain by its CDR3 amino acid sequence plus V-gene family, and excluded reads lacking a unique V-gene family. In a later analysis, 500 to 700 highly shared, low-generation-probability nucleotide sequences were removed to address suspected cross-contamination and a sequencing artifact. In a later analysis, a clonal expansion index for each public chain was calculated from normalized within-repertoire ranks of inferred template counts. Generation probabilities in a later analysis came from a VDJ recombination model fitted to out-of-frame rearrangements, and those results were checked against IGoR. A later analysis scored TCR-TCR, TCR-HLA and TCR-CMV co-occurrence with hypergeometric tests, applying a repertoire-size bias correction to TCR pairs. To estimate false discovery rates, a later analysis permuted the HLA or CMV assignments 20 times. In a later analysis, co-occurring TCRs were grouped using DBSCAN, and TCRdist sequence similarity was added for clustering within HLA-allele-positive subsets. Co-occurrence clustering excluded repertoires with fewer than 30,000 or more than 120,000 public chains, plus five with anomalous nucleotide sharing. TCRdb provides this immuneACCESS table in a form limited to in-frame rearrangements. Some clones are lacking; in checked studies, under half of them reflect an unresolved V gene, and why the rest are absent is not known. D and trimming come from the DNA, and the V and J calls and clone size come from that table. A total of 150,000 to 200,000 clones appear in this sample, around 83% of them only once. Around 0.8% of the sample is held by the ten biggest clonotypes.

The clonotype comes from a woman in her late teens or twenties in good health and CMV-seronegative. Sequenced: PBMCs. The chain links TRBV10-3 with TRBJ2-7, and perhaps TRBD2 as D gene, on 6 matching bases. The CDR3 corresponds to CAISPQGLGEQYF. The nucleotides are TGTGCCATCAGTCCCCAGGGACTTGGCGAGCAGTACTTC.